A single sample gave rise to the 26 T cell receptor beta chains below, sequenced in a study of blood T cell repertoires in COVID-19. The table came from immunoSEQ multiplex PCR; TCRdb's copy has only in-frame clones and leaves some out. The sample lists under 250,000 clones, 80% to 90% occurring once. The sequencing input was peripheral blood. The source is a man in his fifties or sixties with acute or convalescent COVID-19.

The chain carries TRBV28 and TRBJ2-7; tentatively, D is TRBD1 (6 bases). Germline V gene data show CDR1 as MDHEN and CDR2 as SYDVKM. With 5 bases removed from V and 0 bases from J, the gap between germline ends came to 17 bases. The CDR3 extends over 16 amino acids. This chain's CDR3 is CASSPAGDGNSYEQYF. The CDR3 DNA sequence: TGTGCCAGCAGTCCTGCAGGGGACGGAAACTCCTACGAGCAGTACTTC.

V is TRBV7-3 and J is TRBJ2-5, with 7 bases identical to TRBD1. V shed 5 bases and J 0 bases; nucleotides not matched to a gene: 3. Germline V gene sequence: CDR1 SGHTA, CDR2 FQGTGA. CDR3 length equals 14 residues. This CDR3 is CASSRDSYQETQYF. CDR3 bases: TGTGCCAGCAGCCGGGACAGCTACCAAGAGACCCAGTACTTC.

V and J are TRBV4-3 and TRBJ2-7; maybe TRBD2 (5 bases). CDR3 length: 16 residues. Germline loops: CDR1 LGHNA, CDR2 YSLEER. Trimming took 0 bases from V and 1 from J, leaving 13 bases between them. CDR3 protein: CASSQEEIRTSYEQYF. The DNA for the CDR3 is TGCGCCAGCAGCCAAGAAGAGATCAGGACTTCCTACGAGCAGTACTTC.

This clone was detected once. The J gene is TRBJ2-1, the V gene TRBV4-3, with D tentatively TRBD2 (6 bases). Trimming removed 4 bases at V and 7 bases at J, with 17 bases between. Germline V gives CDR1 LGHNA, CDR2 YSLEER. The CDR3 is 15 amino acids. The CDR3 protein is CASSLGGSGMNEQFF. The CDR3 DNA follows: TGCGCCAGCAGCCTTGGAGGGTCAGGGATGAATGAGCAGTTCTTC.

V is TRBV19 and J is TRBJ2-7, with a weak D call TRBD1 (5 bases). Between the trimmed V and J ends, which lost 4 bases and 0 bases, there was a span of 10 bases. The germline gives CDR1 LNHDA, CDR2 SQIVND (reference sequence). CDR3 length equals 14 residues. CDR3 protein: CASSTQVSSYEQYF. The CDR3 DNA is TGTGCCAGTAGTACACAGGTGAGCTCCTACGAGCAGTACTTC.

The rearrangement uses TRBV30 and TRBJ1-1; possible D gene TRBD1, 6 bases. This CDR3 spans 14 amino acids. Trimming stripped 0 bases from V and 5 bases from J, with 13 bases between. Per germline, CDR1 GTSNPN and CDR2 SVGIG (reference sequence). The CDR3 here is CAWSVQRGLTEAFF. The CDR3 region has the DNA TGTGCCTGGAGTGTACAGAGGGGGTTGACTGAAGCTTTCTTT.

This clone was seen once. The V and J genes are TRBV6-5 and TRBJ2-5; D is possibly TRBD1 (6 bases). V was trimmed by 2 bases and J by 5 bases, leaving 15 bases between them. The CDR3 has 15 residues. Per germline, CDR1 MNHEY and CDR2 SVGAGI. DNA of the CDR3: TGTGCCAGCAGTTACCGAAACCAAAGGGGGGAGACCCAGTACTTC. It translates to CASSYRNQRGETQYF.

The genes are TRBV6-5 and TRBJ1-5, with D hard to call. The V gene lost 2 bases and the J gene lost 6 bases, with 5 bases spanning the gap. This CDR3 comprises 12 residues. CDR1 is MNHEY, CDR2 SVGAGI, per germline. The chain's CDR3 is CASSYLGQPQHF. In nucleotides, the CDR3 is TGTGCCAGCAGTTACCTCGGTCAGCCCCAGCATTTT.

The chain employs TRBV5-4 and TRBJ2-2; TRBD2 matches at 7 bases. Germline V lookup: CDR1 SGHNT, CDR2 YYREEE (reference sequence). The ends lost 2 bases at V and 5 bases at J; junction bases unmatched: 3. The length of the CDR3 is 14 residues. CDR3 region: CASSFDSGTGELFF. The CDR3 DNA follows: TGTGCCAGCAGCTTCGATAGCGGGACCGGGGAGCTGTTTTTT.

This rearrangement joins TRBV5-4 to TRBJ2-7; TRBD2 matches at 13 bases. V dropped 3 bases and J dropped 6; count of bases not matched to a gene: 6. Germline CDR1 and CDR2: SGHNT and YYREEE (reference sequence). The CDR3 sequence is 15 residues long. In DNA form, the CDR3 reads TGTGCCAGCAGCTCTGGACTAGCGGGAGTCCCCGAGCAGTACTTC. Its translation is CASSSGLAGVPEQYF.

The chain combines TRBV4-2 with TRBJ1-5; no definite D call. V lost 0 bases and J 3 bases, leaving 9 bases between the germline ends. CDR3 length equals 15 residues. The germline V gene has CDR1 LGHNA and CDR2 YNFKEQ. This CDR3 reads CASSQDKQSNQPQHF. DNA for the CDR3: TGTGCCAGCAGCCAAGATAAACAGTCCAATCAGCCCCAGCATTTT.

This clone appeared once. The CDR3 DNA reads TGTGCCAGCAGCCCGACGGGACATATCACTGAAGCTTTCTTT. Its translation is CASSPTGHITEAFF. This chain connects TRBV7-3 to TRBJ1-1; D might be TRBD1 (6 bases). V lost 5 bases to trimming and J lost 4 bases, with 14 bases between them. Germline V lookup: CDR1 SGHTA, CDR2 FQGTGA. The CDR3 has 14 amino acids.

The chain combines TRBV24-1 with TRBJ1-1; 8 bases agree with TRBD1. The germline V gene has CDR1 KGHDR and CDR2 SFDVKD. V lost 9 bases, J lost 5 bases, and 7 bases stayed unmatched. The length of the CDR3 is 13 residues. The CDR3 coding sequence is TGTGCCACCGCCCAGGGGGCGAGGACTGAAGCTTTCTTT. It specifies CATAQGARTEAFF.

The chain carries TRBV6-4 and TRBJ1-1, with 9 bases aligning to TRBD1. Germline lookup yields CDR1 MRHNA and CDR2 SNTAGT. CDR3 length equals 14 residues. J gave up 1 base and V 6 bases, and 3 bases lay outside the gene matches. The CDR3 DNA follows: TGTGCCAGCAGGAGGGGACAGGGGAACACTGAAGCTTTCTTT. Protein product: CASRRGQGNTEAFF.

V is TRBV3-1 (or the pseudogene TRBV3-2) and J is TRBJ1-2, with a weak D call TRBD1 (6 bases). The CDR3 covers 13 residues. V was clipped by 4 bases and J by 7 bases, with 13 bases between them. Germline lookup yields CDR1 LGHDT and CDR2 YNNKEL (reference sequence). The CDR3 is CASSRGGVGGYTF. Here the CDR3 DNA reads TGTGCCAGCAGCCGAGGGGGGGTAGGTGGCTACACCTTC.

This sequence joins TRBV7-2 and TRBJ2-7; 10 positions agree with TRBD2. V lost 5 bases, J lost 4 bases, and 11 bases stayed unmatched. This CDR3 spans 16 amino acids. CDR1 and CDR2 from the germline V gene are SGHTA and FQGNSA. The CDR3 DNA sequence: TGTGCCAGCAGCCCCACGGCCTCTAGCGGGAGTTACGAGCAGTACTTC. This codes for CASSPTASSGSYEQYF.

The chain combines TRBV3-1 (or the pseudogene TRBV3-2) with TRBJ2-3; 9 bases fit TRBD2. The CDR3 contains 16 residues. V shed 1 base, J shed 6 bases, and the junction held 8 bases outside the gene matches. CDR1 and CDR2 from the germline V gene are LGHDT and YNNKEL (reference sequence). The CDR3 region is CASSQVVPSGIDTQYF. CDR3 DNA sequence: TGTGCCAGCAGCCAAGTCGTGCCTAGCGGGATTGATACGCAGTATTTT.

This clone is a singleton in its sample. This chain uses TRBV24-1 with TRBJ2-1; maybe TRBD2 (5 bases). V shed 7 bases and J shed 3 bases, with 15 bases lying between them. CDR1 and CDR2 from the germline V gene are KGHDR and SFDVKD. This CDR3 spans 15 amino acids. CDR3 sequence (DNA): TGTGCCACCAGCCCCCCTGGAGGTAACTACAATGAGCAGTTCTTC. Translation gives CATSPPGGNYNEQFF.

This chain links TRBV2 with TRBJ2-1; 12 bases fit TRBD2. The CDR3 runs to 17 residues. From germline, CDR1 is SNHLY and CDR2 FYNNEI. After removal of 6 bases from V and 1 base from J, the junction contained 7 bases not matched to a gene. The chain's CDR3 is CASRELAGGRSYNEQFF. DNA of the CDR3: TGTGCCAGCAGAGAACTAGCGGGAGGTCGGTCCTACAATGAGCAGTTCTTC.

The rearrangement joins TRBV2 to TRBJ1-4; D gene ambiguous. CDR3 length: 13 residues. Germline V CDR1 and CDR2: SNHLY, FYNNEI. The V gene lost 1 base and the J gene lost 10 bases, with 10 bases spanning the gap. The CDR3 sequence: CASSEDQNLKLFF. CDR3 nucleotides: TGTGCCAGCAGTGAAGACCAGAATCTAAAACTGTTTTTT.

The chain couples TRBV7-2 to TRBJ1-1; D is perhaps TRBD1 (5 bases). The CDR3 has 14 residues. Germline values: CDR1 SGHTA, CDR2 FQGNSA. The V and J ends lost 3 bases and 4 bases respectively, with 12 bases between them. DNA of the CDR3: TGTGCCAGCAGCTTGAGCGGGACCCCCACTGAAGCTTTCTTT. This gives the protein CASSLSGTPTEAFF.

CDR3 nucleotides: TGTGCCAGTAGTTTCGGACAGGGGTCCTACGAGCAGTACTTC. It translates to CASSFGQGSYEQYF. J is TRBJ2-7 and V is TRBV19; 9 bases are shared with TRBD1. With 5 bases clipped from V and 1 base from J, the junction kept 3 bases outside the gene matches. Germline CDR1 LNHDA, CDR2 SQIVND (reference sequence). CDR3 length equals 14 residues.

This clone was observed a few times. The chain employs TRBV14 and TRBJ1-2; D is uncertain. Trimming stripped 2 bases from V and 0 bases from J, with 10 bases between. The CDR3 is 15 amino acids. Germline V CDR1 and CDR2: SGHDN, FVKESK. In DNA, the CDR3 is TGTGCCAGCAGCCAACTATTAGCCCCTAACTATGGCTACACCTTC. Its protein product is CASSQLLAPNYGYTF.

The chain uses TRBV24-1 and TRBJ2-3; 8 bases align to TRBD1. The CDR3 has 16 amino acids. CDR1 and CDR2 (germline): KGHDR, SFDVKD. The V segment lost 7 bases and the J segment 1 base; nucleotides outside the gene matches: 9. CDR3 coding DNA: TGTGCCACCAGCCATTCGGGACAGGTGGGCACAGATACGCAGTATTTT. Protein product: CATSHSGQVGTDTQYF.

CDR3 amino acids: CASSLEGAGYEQYF. The CDR3 coding sequence is TGTGCCAGCAGCTTGGAGGGGGCGGGCTACGAGCAGTACTTC. The rearrangement joins TRBV11-1 to TRBJ2-7, with D perhaps TRBD1 (7 bases). The germline V gene encodes CDR1 SGHAT and CDR2 FQDESV (reference sequence). V shed 3 bases and J shed 3 bases, with 12 bases lying between them. This CDR3 is built from 14 residues.

The rearrangement links TRBV10-3 to TRBJ2-7; 10 nucleotides align to TRBD2. CDR3 length: 17 amino acids. Losses at the gene ends were 5 bases for V and 0 bases for J; bases not matched to a gene: 10. CDR1 and CDR2 from the germline V gene are ENHRY and SYGVKD. DNA for the CDR3: TGTGCCATCAGTCCGCAGGGTAGCGGGGGGAGCTCCTACGAGCAGTACTTC. Translated: CAISPQGSGGSSYEQYF.